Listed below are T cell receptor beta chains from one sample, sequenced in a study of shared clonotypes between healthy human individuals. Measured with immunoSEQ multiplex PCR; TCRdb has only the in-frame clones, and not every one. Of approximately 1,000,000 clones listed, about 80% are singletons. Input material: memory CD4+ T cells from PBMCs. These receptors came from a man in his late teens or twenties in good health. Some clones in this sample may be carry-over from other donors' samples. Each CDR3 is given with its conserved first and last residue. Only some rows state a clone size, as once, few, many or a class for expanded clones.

CDR3aa: CASSRGTSGRAREQYF
abundance: few
v_gene: TRBV14
j_gene: TRBJ2-7

CDR3aa: CASSGISGLLSTDTQYF
abundance: .
v_gene: TRBV28
j_gene: TRBJ2-3

CDR3aa: CASSEATTGYGYTF
abundance: .
v_gene: TRBV6-1
j_gene: TRBJ1-2

CDR3aa: CASSFGATTQRELFF
abundance: .
v_gene: TRBV5-1
j_gene: TRBJ2-2

CDR3aa: CASRIRQGSEQPQHF
abundance: .
v_gene: TRBV19
j_gene: TRBJ1-5

CDR3aa: CAISESIVRVYGYTF
abundance: .
v_gene: TRBV10-3
j_gene: TRBJ1-2

CDR3aa: CASSVVGGPNEKLFF
abundance: .
v_gene: TRBV9
j_gene: TRBJ1-4

CDR3aa: CASSLSRGGVSNEQFF
abundance: .
v_gene: TRBV7-3
j_gene: TRBJ2-1

CDR3aa: CASSQAVQGVISGANVLTF
abundance: .
v_gene: TRBV4-3
j_gene: TRBJ2-6

CDR3aa: CASSTSGRITDTQYF
abundance: .
v_gene: TRBV19
j_gene: TRBJ2-3

CDR3aa: CASSLSAGESGYTF
abundance: .
v_gene: TRBV5-1
j_gene: TRBJ1-2

CDR3aa: CTVNGPSLPSNEQFF
abundance: .
v_gene: TRBV29-1
j_gene: TRBJ2-1

CDR3aa: CASSVDRLAGGYTF
abundance: .
v_gene: TRBV10-1
j_gene: TRBJ1-2

CDR3aa: CASSYSGVSGANVLTF
abundance: .
v_gene: TRBV6-5
j_gene: TRBJ2-6

CDR3aa: CASSLFGLGKREQFF
abundance: once
v_gene: TRBV28
j_gene: TRBJ2-1

CDR3aa: CASSPVPGLNQYF
abundance: few
v_gene: TRBV18
j_gene: TRBJ2-4

CDR3aa: CASQAGQGDQPQHF
abundance: .
v_gene: TRBV7-6
j_gene: TRBJ1-5

CDR3aa: CASSEGLAASETQYF
abundance: .
v_gene: TRBV7-9
j_gene: TRBJ2-5

CDR3aa: CASSAGQGFTDTQYF
abundance: .
v_gene: TRBV4-3
j_gene: TRBJ2-3

CDR3aa: CASSNPQEEAFF
abundance: few
v_gene: TRBV7-3
j_gene: TRBJ1-1

CDR3aa: CASSIENQPQHF
abundance: once
v_gene: TRBV19
j_gene: TRBJ1-5

CDR3aa: CASSQSISLEQYF
abundance: .
v_gene: TRBV14
j_gene: TRBJ2-7

CDR3aa: CASGRPVLGQGFYEQYF
abundance: .
v_gene: TRBV7-2
j_gene: TRBJ2-7

CDR3aa: CAWSVEFAQANQPQHF
abundance: .
v_gene: TRBV30
j_gene: TRBJ1-5

CDR3aa: CASSPRGNPNSPLHF
abundance: .
v_gene: TRBV6-1
j_gene: TRBJ1-6

CDR3aa: CASSQDPGTGRNADTQYF
abundance: .
v_gene: TRBV4-1
j_gene: TRBJ2-3

CDR3aa: CASSFSGTPSIQYF
abundance: .
v_gene: TRBV27
j_gene: TRBJ2-4

CDR3aa: CASSPNRGADTQYF
abundance: .
v_gene: TRBV7-2
j_gene: TRBJ2-3

CDR3aa: CASSEGPVYTQYF
abundance: .
v_gene: TRBV5-5
j_gene: TRBJ2-3

CDR3aa: CASSQGDSRRYGYTF
abundance: .
v_gene: TRBV4-3
j_gene: TRBJ1-2

CDR3aa: CASSSSGGGYEQYF
abundance: .
v_gene: TRBV28
j_gene: TRBJ2-7

CDR3aa: CASSQYEQYF
abundance: .
v_gene: TRBV28
j_gene: TRBJ2-7

CDR3aa: CASSQGAGRLSEKLFF
abundance: .
v_gene: TRBV4-2
j_gene: TRBJ1-4

CDR3aa: CASSFRQVIGEQFF
abundance: .
v_gene: TRBV7-9
j_gene: TRBJ2-1

CDR3aa: CASSGQGKTEAFF
abundance: .
v_gene: TRBV5-1
j_gene: TRBJ1-1

CDR3aa: CASRPNGGGQYF
abundance: .
v_gene: TRBV14
j_gene: TRBJ2-7

CDR3aa: CASSRDREDEQYF
abundance: few
v_gene: TRBV6-1
j_gene: TRBJ2-7

CDR3aa: CASSHGLREPETQYF
abundance: .
v_gene: TRBV18
j_gene: TRBJ2-5

CDR3aa: CASSTGGWGNQPQHF
abundance: .
v_gene: TRBV6-1
j_gene: TRBJ1-5

CDR3aa: CASRATGTGQGGYTF
abundance: .
v_gene: TRBV19
j_gene: TRBJ1-2

CDR3aa: CASRLAGGIYNEQFF
abundance: few
v_gene: TRBV6-5
j_gene: TRBJ2-1

CDR3aa: CASSELAGRYEQYF
abundance: .
v_gene: TRBV6-1
j_gene: TRBJ2-7